These T cell receptor beta chains were read from a single sample in a study of T cells in Graves' hyperthyroidism and ophthalmopathy. TCRdb analysed the multiplex PCR reads with MiXCR anew, one entry per CDR3 protein. The sample carries approximately 870,000 distinct CDR3 sequences, 38% recorded once. The sequenced sample consisted of blood. These receptors all come from a man younger than 35 with Graves' hyperthyroidism. Both conserved end residues are part of each CDR3. A D gene is named only where the DNA matches it firmly. Clone size, where shown, is once, few, many, or a class for clones that have expanded.

cdr3_aa,cdr3_nt,clone_size,v_call,d_call,j_call
CASSLEGTPKAFF,TGTGCCAGCAGCTTAGAGGGGACCCCAAAAGCTTTCTTT,few,TRBV7-9,.,TRBJ1-1
CASSFLGGQETQYF,TGTGCCAGCAGCTTTTTGGGGGGGCAAGAGACCCAGTACTTC,many,TRBV5-1,TRBD2,TRBJ2-5
CASSVEARTGELFF,TGTGCCAGCAGCGTAGAGGCAAGGACCGGGGAGCTGTTTTTT,few,TRBV9,.,TRBJ2-2
CSARGLRAGAQYF,TGCAGTGCTAGAGGGTTGAGGGCCGGGGCCCAGTACTTC,.,TRBV20-1,.,TRBJ2-5
CASSYGPGYEQYF,TGTGCCAGCAGTTACGGACCCGGCTACGAGCAGTACTTC,.,TRBV6-5,.,TRBJ2-7
CSARDMSSGRAYEQYF,TGCAGTGCTAGAGATATGTCTAGCGGGAGGGCCTACGAGCAGTACTTC,.,TRBV20-1,TRBD2,TRBJ2-7
CASSLSGVNQPQHF,TGTGCCAGCAGTTTATCTGGGGTCAATCAGCCCCAGCATTTT,.,TRBV2,.,TRBJ1-5
CASSIAEAGNTIYF,TGTGCCAGCAGCATAGCGGAGGCTGGAAACACCATATATTTT,many,TRBV7-9,.,TRBJ1-3
CAISGRDEQYF,TGTGCCATCAGTGGGAGGGATGAGCAGTACTTC,.,TRBV10-3,.,TRBJ2-5
CSAKPTSATYEQYF,TGCAGCGCTAAACCGACTAGCGCGACCTACGAGCAGTACTTC,many,TRBV20-1,TRBD2,TRBJ2-7
CASSIAGTGDYEQYF,TGTGCCAGCAGCATAGCCGGGACAGGCGACTACGAGCAGTACTTC,few,TRBV13,TRBD1,TRBJ2-7
CSEDIRNTEAFF,TGCAGCGAGGACATCAGGAACACTGAAGCTTTCTTT,once,TRBV29-1,.,TRBJ1-1
CSRQAPWTYEQYF,TGCAGCCGCCAGGCCCCGTGGACCTACGAGCAGTACTTC,few,TRBV20-1,.,TRBJ2-7
CASSVGGQLTYEQYF,TGTGCCAGCAGCGTAGGGGGACAGCTTACCTACGAGCAGTACTTC,few,TRBV9,TRBD1,TRBJ2-7
CAWSYYPGQAYEQYF,TGTGCCTGGAGTTATTACCCGGGACAGGCCTACGAGCAGTACTTC,.,TRBV11-1,TRBD1,TRBJ2-7
CARDRGREEKLFF,TGTGCTAGGGACAGGGGGCGCGAGGAAAAACTGTTTTTT,.,TRBV19,TRBD1,TRBJ1-4
CASSYGGVTEAFF,TGTGCCAGCAGTTACGGGGGAGTCACTGAAGCTTTCTTT,.,TRBV12-3/TRBV12-4,.,TRBJ1-1
CASSLKSFSEQYF,TGTGCCAGCAGCTTAAAGAGCTTCTCCGAGCAGTACTTC,.,TRBV11-2,.,TRBJ2-7
CAISAQQGSANTEAFF,TGTGCCATCAGTGCCCAACAGGGGTCGGCGAACACTGAAGCTTTCTTT,many,TRBV10-3,TRBD1,TRBJ1-1
CSARAGNTGELFF,TGCAGTGCTAGAGCAGGGAACACCGGGGAGCTGTTTTTT,many,TRBV20-1,.,TRBJ2-2
CASSSRTGGNTIYF,TGTGCCAGCAGCTCCCGGACAGGAGGAAACACCATATATTTT,many,TRBV7-6,TRBD1,TRBJ1-3
CASSQTGTGIEAFF,TGTGCCAGCAGCCAAACAGGGACAGGGATTGAAGCTTTCTTT,.,TRBV25-1,TRBD1,TRBJ1-1
CATSDPQGRGNQPQHF,TGTGCCACCAGTGATCCTCAGGGGAGGGGCAATCAGCCCCAGCATTTT,many,TRBV24-1,.,TRBJ1-5
CASSSTGMGRSYEQYF,TGTGCCAGCAGTTCGACAGGGATGGGTCGCTCCTACGAGCAGTACTTC,.,TRBV7-9,TRBD1,TRBJ2-7
CASSEWGTTGANVLTF,TGTGCCAGCAGTGAATGGGGGACGACTGGGGCCAACGTCCTGACTTTC,.,TRBV7-8,.,TRBJ2-6
CASSTQGAGEQYF,TGTGCCAGCAGTACCCAGGGGGCGGGCGAGCAGTACTTC,.,TRBV25-1,TRBD1,TRBJ2-7
CASSVMGQGASEQYF,TGTGCCAGCAGCGTAATGGGACAGGGGGCTTCCGAGCAGTACTTC,many,TRBV9,TRBD1,TRBJ2-7
CAGSLWLAASEQYF,TGTGCCGGCAGCTTATGGCTAGCGGCCTCCGAGCAGTACTTC,.,TRBV7-2,TRBD2,TRBJ2-7
CASKRGSNQPQHF,TGTGCCAGCAAACGGGGGAGCAATCAGCCCCAGCATTTT,.,TRBV2,.,TRBJ1-5
CASSYSRYTGKARELFF,TGTGCCAGCAGTTACTCCCGGTACACCGGGAAGGCGAGGGAGCTGTTTTTT,.,TRBV6-5,.,TRBJ2-2
CASTRDRVTEAFF,TGTGCCAGCACCCGGGACAGGGTCACTGAAGCTTTCTTT,.,TRBV6-1,TRBD1,TRBJ1-1
CASPGTSGDVAQETQYF,TGTGCCAGCCCTGGGACTAGCGGGGACGTTGCGCAAGAGACCCAGTACTTC,.,TRBV7-6,TRBD2,TRBJ2-5
CASSAASGRAEETQYF,TGTGCCAGCAGCGCTGCTAGCGGGAGGGCCGAAGAGACCCAGTACTTC,few,TRBV9,TRBD2,TRBJ2-5
CASSVGQGGQPQHF,TGTGCCAGCAGTGTGGGACAGGGTGGTCAGCCCCAGCATTTT,many,TRBV2,TRBD1,TRBJ1-5
CASSRTVSNQPQHF,TGTGCCAGCAGTAGGACGGTCAGCAATCAGCCCCAGCATTTT,many,TRBV2,.,TRBJ1-5
CATGTGSEYSGNTIYF,TGTGCCACCGGGACAGGGTCTGAGTACTCTGGAAACACCATATATTTT,.,TRBV10-3,TRBD1,TRBJ1-3
CASSLEGEAFF,TGCGCCAGCAGCTTGGAAGGTGAAGCTTTCTTT,many,TRBV5-1,.,TRBJ1-1
CASSLWTGYTEAFF,TGTGCCAGCAGTTTATGGACAGGATACACTGAAGCTTTCTTT,.,TRBV27,TRBD1,TRBJ1-1
CASSLGVGLAGGGETQYF,TGTGCCAGCAGCCTGGGGGTAGGACTAGCGGGAGGGGGAGAGACCCAGTACTTC,many,TRBV5-4,TRBD2,TRBJ2-5
CAISPPDSLNTEAFF,TGTGCCATTTCGCCCCCCGACAGTCTGAACACTGAAGCTTTCTTT,.,TRBV10-3,.,TRBJ1-1
CATGTGEQPQHF,TGTGCCACCGGGACAGGGGAACAGCCCCAGCATTTT,many,TRBV10-3,TRBD1,TRBJ1-5